This T cell receptor (beta chain) is from a study of T cells generated in artificial thymic organoids. Study-wide results and limits: No Valpha or Vbeta usage skew appeared in organoid-derived T cells. Organoid-derived CD8 single positive T cells showed physiological TCR clonotype diversity.

J gave up 2 bases and V 0 bases, and 7 bases lay outside the gene matches. Germline V lookup: CDR1 MGHRA, CDR2 YSYEKL. The CDR3 is 17 residues long. Artificial thymic organoids aggregated human hematopoietic stem and progenitor cells with human DLL1-expressing MS5 murine stromal cells. FACS-sorted CD34+CD3- hematopoietic stem and progenitor cells, with residual T cells removed, seeded the organoids. RNA was purified from 40,000 to 200,000 sorted cells per sample. By share of the sample, this clonotype is medium-sized. Its antigen is not identified. Semi-nested PCR with reverse primers in the TRAC or TRBC constant regions amplified each chain separately. Between about 3 and 550 ng total RNA went into cDNA synthesis. TCRdb itself ran the 5' RACE reads through MiXCR, one entry per CDR3 protein. The sample lists around 5,600 distinct CDR3 sequences, less than 30% occurring once.

This rearrangement joins TRBV4-1 to TRBJ2-1, with 7 positions matching TRBD1. The sequencing sample was made of naive CD8+ T cells grown in artificial thymic organoids from cord blood stem and progenitor cells. This sample's subset: CD3+TCRalphabeta+CD8SP T cells; for blood, CD45RO-CCR7+ naive CD8+ T cells. The source of this sequence is a human donor who gave cord blood stem cells for thymic organoid culture, a cardiac surgery patient who gave postnatal thymus, or a blood donor (not recorded which). The CDR3 region has the DNA TGCGCCAGCAGCCAAGACCCCAACAGGGGACCCTACAATGAGCAGTTCTTC. Protein product: CASSQDPNRGPYNEQFF.